The sequence of this TCR beta chain was determined in a study of control samples from healthy donors and cancer patients. Only in-frame clones appear in the TCRdb table, and some are missing; sequencing was by immunoSEQ multiplex PCR. The data include about 210,000 clones; the top ten clones carry roughly 2%. Per the germline V gene, CDR1 is SGHRS and CDR2 is YFSETQ. The CDR3 is 14 amino acids. Trimming pared 1 base from V and 2 bases from J, leaving 10 bases between. Sequenced material: blood. The rearrangement links TRBV5-1 to TRBJ2-7, with a possible D match to TRBD1 (5 bases). The clonotype was recovered from a woman aged 25 to 39 in good health. CDR3 region: CASSLQGAPYEQYF. The CDR3, as DNA: TGCGCCAGCAGCTTGCAAGGGGCGCCCTACGAGCAGTACTTC.